This TCR beta chain appears in the sequencing data of a study of T cell responses to AZD1222 COVID-19 vaccine. Data came from immunoSEQ multiplex PCR; TCRdb stores just in-frame clones and leaves some out. The table records about 140,000 clones, around 93% of them present only once. This CDR3 region has 13 residues. Per the germline V gene, CDR1 is KGHSH and CDR2 is LQKENI. The germline V and J ends were trimmed by 6 bases and 3 bases, with 9 bases remaining between them. This chain uses TRBV18 with TRBJ1-3, with a possible D match to TRBD1 (6 bases). The source material was peripheral blood, sampled on day 0 of AZD1222 vaccination. The TCR originated in an adult in good health. CDR3 DNA sequence: TGTGCCAGCTCCCTACAGGGTGGAAACACCATATATTTT. Protein: CASSLQGGNTIYF.